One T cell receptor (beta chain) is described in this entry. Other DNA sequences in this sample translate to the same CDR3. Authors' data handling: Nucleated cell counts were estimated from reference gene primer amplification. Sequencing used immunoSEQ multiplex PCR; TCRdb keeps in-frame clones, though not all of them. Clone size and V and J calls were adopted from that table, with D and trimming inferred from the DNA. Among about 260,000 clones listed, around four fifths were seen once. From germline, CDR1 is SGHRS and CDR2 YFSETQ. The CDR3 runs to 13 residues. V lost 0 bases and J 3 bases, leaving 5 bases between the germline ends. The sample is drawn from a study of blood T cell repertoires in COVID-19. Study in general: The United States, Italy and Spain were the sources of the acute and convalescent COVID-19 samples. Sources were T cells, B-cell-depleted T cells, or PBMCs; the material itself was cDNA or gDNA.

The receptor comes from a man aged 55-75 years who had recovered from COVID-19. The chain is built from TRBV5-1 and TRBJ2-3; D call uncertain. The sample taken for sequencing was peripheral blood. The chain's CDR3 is CASSLGQTDTQYF. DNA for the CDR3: TGCGCCAGCAGCTTGGGGCAGACAGATACGCAGTATTTT.